The 23 T cell receptor beta chains below were found in one sample sequenced in a study of blood T cells in healthy people across ages. Together with a sample-barcoded 5' primer, a J-beta primer mix was included in a second PCR lasting roughly 6 to 12 cycles. TCRdb independently ran MiXCR on the 5' RACE reads; one entry per CDR3 protein. The data show roughly 2 million distinct CDR3 sequences, 49% seen once. Material: blood. The receptors derive from a woman in her 40s in good health.

This clonotype was detected once. J is TRBJ1-2 and V is TRBV28; 8 bases are a match to TRBD1. Germline V CDR1 and CDR2: MDHEN, SYDVKM. Trimming took 4 bases from V and 0 from J; bases not matched to a gene: 7. The CDR3 is 16 residues long. DNA of the CDR3: TGTGCCAGCAGTTATAACACAGGGGGAGCTAACTATGGCTACACCTTC. Translation gives CASSYNTGGANYGYTF.

A note on this clonotype: One end of the junction fails to match germline, which may point to a read error. This chain links TRBV7-8 with TRBJ2-3; 7 bases map to TRBD1. This CDR3 has 15 residues. Germline V gives CDR1 SGHVS, CDR2 FQNEAQ. The CDR3 sequence: CASSSDRLSTDAQYF. In DNA form, the CDR3 reads TGTGCCAGCAGCTCGGACAGGCTTAGCACAGATGCGCAGTATTTT.

In nucleotides, the CDR3 is TGCAGCGTTGAACGGGACGGGACTAGCACAGATACGCAGTATTTT. It translates to CSVERDGTSTDTQYF. V is TRBV29-1 and J is TRBJ2-3, with TRBD2 as a possible D gene (6 bases). Trimming removed 2 bases from V and 0 bases from J, with 12 bases in between. The CDR3 runs 15 residues. Germline CDR1 reads SQVTM; CDR2 reads ANQGSEA.

V usage is TRBV7-9 and J usage is TRBJ2-3; D uncertain. The CDR3 sequence is 14 residues long. CDR1 is SEHNR and CDR2 is FQNEAQ in the germline V gene (reference sequence). The V and J ends lost 2 bases and 5 bases respectively, with 11 bases between them. The CDR3 sequence is CASSLPWTLDTQYF. In nucleotides, the CDR3 is TGTGCCAGCAGCTTACCATGGACGTTAGATACGCAGTATTTT.

In this sample, this clonotype turned up a few times. V and J are TRBV20-1 and TRBJ2-7; tentative D call: TRBD1 (5 bases). Trimming shortened V by 5 bases and J by 1 base, and 12 bases separated the two germline ends. The CDR3 covers 13 residues. Germline V CDR1 and CDR2: DFQATT, SNEGSKA (reference sequence). The DNA of the CDR3 is TGCAGTGCTGACAGAGAAACGTCCTACGAGCAGTACTTC. It specifies CSADRETSYEQYF.

The chain couples TRBV12-3 or TRBV12-4 to TRBJ1-4; the D gene is possibly TRBD1 (5 bases). The CDR3 totals 15 residues. Trimming took off 1 base at V and 6 bases at J, with 12 bases between the two ends. DNA for the CDR3: TGTGCCAGCAGTTTAGAAAGGGGTGGTCATGAAAAACTGTTTTTT. It specifies CASSLERGGHEKLFF.

The chain has TRBV11-2 and TRBJ2-5; 12 nucleotides align to TRBD1. This CDR3 spans 16 amino acids. Germline values: CDR1 SGHAT, CDR2 FQNNGV. V shed 1 base, J shed 5 bases, and the junction held 5 bases outside the gene matches. The CDR3 loop reads CASSLGDRGLWETQYF. The CDR3 nucleotides read TGTGCCAGCAGCTTAGGGGACAGGGGGCTGTGGGAGACCCAGTACTTC.

This clonotype has only a few counts. The chain combines TRBV7-2 with TRBJ2-7; TRBD2 matches 11 bases. The CDR3 length is 17 residues. CDR1 and CDR2 from the germline V gene are SGHTA and FQGNSA. Losses at the gene ends were 0 bases for V and 4 bases for J; bases not matched to a gene: 8. The CDR3 DNA reads TGTGCCAGCAGCTTAGCGAGTGCTACTAGCGGGGGATACGAGCAGTACTTC. Translated, it gives CASSLASATSGGYEQYF.

In the case of this clonotype: A much larger clone lies one base from this, so it may be a read error. The chain links TRBV9 to TRBJ2-5, with D possibly matching TRBD1 (6 bases). The CDR3 runs to 15 residues. Between the trimmed V and J ends, which lost 0 bases and 4 bases, there was a span of 13 bases. Looked up from germline, CDR1 is SGDLS and CDR2 is YYNGEE. The CDR3: CASSVGVGALETQYF. Here the CDR3 DNA reads TGTGCCAGCAGCGTAGGAGTGGGGGCTCTAGAGACCCAGTACTTC.

A few counts support this clonotype. The V and J genes are TRBV18 and TRBJ2-1; 9 nucleotides match TRBD1. This CDR3 spans 14 amino acids. CDR1 KGHSH and CDR2 LQKENI come from the germline V gene. Trimming cost V 6 bases and J 2 bases; bases outside gene matches: 2. CDR3 nucleotides: TGTGCCAGCTCGGACAGGGGACCCTACAATGAGCAGTTCTTC. The encoded protein is CASSDRGPYNEQFF.

This clonotype has more than one count but fewer than ten. The chain employs TRBV10-3 and TRBJ2-3, with D possibly matching TRBD1 (6 bases). Germline V gene sequence: CDR1 ENHRY, CDR2 SYGVKD. CDR3 size: 13 residues. The germline V and J ends were trimmed by 6 bases and 1 base, with 8 bases remaining between them. The CDR3 bases are TGTGCCATCAGGGACAGCGGCACAGATACGCAGTATTTT. Its protein is CAIRDSGTDTQYF.

This clonotype was seen a few times. This rearrangement joins TRBV6-5 to TRBJ2-1, with a weak D call TRBD2 (6 bases). CDR1 MNHEY and CDR2 SVGAGI come from the germline V gene. V was trimmed by 8 bases and J by 15 bases, leaving 23 bases between them. CDR3 length: 13 amino acids. CDR3 DNA: TGTGCCAGCGCACCGGGCCATCGTAGCGGTTGGTTCTTC. Encoded protein: CASAPGHRSGWFF.

The V call is TRBV7-9, the J call TRBJ1-5; no clear D. Trimming stripped 3 bases from V and 4 bases from J, with 7 bases between. The CDR3 is made up of 13 amino acids. CDR1 is SEHNR, CDR2 FQNEAQ, per germline (reference sequence). This chain's CDR3 is CASSFDWNQPQHF. CDR3 nucleotide sequence: TGTGCCAGCAGCTTTGACTGGAATCAGCCCCAGCATTTT.

The chain employs TRBV29-1 and TRBJ2-5; the match to TRBD1 covers 8 bases. Germline loops: CDR1 SQVTM, CDR2 ANQGSEA. After removal of 7 bases from V and 5 bases from J, the junction contained 12 bases not matched to a gene. The CDR3 contains 14 residues. The CDR3 reads CSAQRDRGLETQYF. CDR3 in DNA: TGCAGCGCGCAGCGAGACAGGGGTTTGGAGACCCAGTACTTC.

This clonotype was counted a single time. The V and J genes are TRBV6-6 and TRBJ2-5; TRBD1 or TRBD2 may be the D gene (5 bases each). The J call may be in error: the DNA end matches TRBJ2-7 better. The CDR3 consists of 14 residues. Germline V gene lookup returns CDR1 MNHNY and CDR2 SVGAGI (reference sequence). CDR3 loop: CATKTGTKVYEQYF. Here the CDR3 DNA reads TGTGCCACTAAGACCGGGACCAAAGTTTACGAGCAGTACTTC.

This clonotype was detected only once. The J gene is TRBJ1-2, the V gene TRBV20-1; 7 positions agree with TRBD1. The CDR3 spans 14 residues. Germline CDR1 reads DFQATT; CDR2 reads SNEGSKA (reference sequence). The junction had 13 bases not matched to a gene; V was cut back by 7 bases and J by 5 bases. In DNA, the CDR3 is TGCAGTGTTGGCGTAGGGGGCGTAATGTATGGCTACACCTTC. This codes for CSVGVGGVMYGYTF.

The CDR3: CASRDGPGDYQPQHF. The CDR3 DNA follows: TGTGCCAGCAGAGATGGACCCGGGGATTATCAGCCCCAGCATTTT. The J gene is TRBJ1-5, the V gene TRBV7-2; D is undetermined. The CDR3 contains 15 residues. V was cut by 6 bases and J by 5 bases, with 17 bases left in between. Looked up from germline, CDR1 is SGHTA and CDR2 is FQGNSA.

This chain uses TRBV6-2 or TRBV6-3 with TRBJ2-7; no clear D. The germline gives CDR1 MNHEY, CDR2 SVGEGT. V was clipped by 2 bases and J by 4 bases, with 9 bases between them. The CDR3 is made up of 13 amino acids. CDR3 DNA: TGTGCCAGCAGTTACGACACCGAATACGAGCAGTACTTC. Translated, it gives CASSYDTEYEQYF.

This clonotype has only a few counts. The chain joins TRBV16 to TRBJ1-5; D is unresolved. This CDR3 has 13 amino acids. Germline CDR1 is KGHSY and CDR2 is FQNENV. The ends were cut back, 3 bases at V and 6 bases at J, with 9 bases in the middle. The CDR3 loop reads CASSQEERQPQHF. CDR3 nucleotide sequence: TGTGCCAGCAGCCAGGAGGAACGTCAGCCCCAGCATTTT.

The rearrangement uses TRBV7-2 and TRBJ2-1, with TRBD1 matching 7 bases. Germline V gives CDR1 SGHTA, CDR2 FQGNSA. V dropped 1 base and J dropped 5; count of bases not matched to a gene: 5. CDR3 length: 15 amino acids. DNA of the CDR3: TGTGCCAGCAGCTTAGACGGGACAGTGGACAATGAGCAGTTCTTC. It encodes CASSLDGTVDNEQFF. The entire variable domain, with the rest obtained from reference TRBV7-2 and TRBJ2-1, is as follows: GAGVSQSPSNKVTEKGKDVELRCDPISGHTALYWYRQSLGQGLEFLIYFQGNSAPDKSGLPSDRFSAERTGGSVSTLTIQRTQQEDSAVYLCASSLDGTVDNEQFFGPGTRLTVL.

The rearrangement joins TRBV12-3 or TRBV12-4 to TRBJ2-7, with D perhaps TRBD1 (5 bases). The V end was cut by 6 bases, the J end by 5 bases, with 26 bases between. The length of the CDR3 is 17 residues. CDR3 amino acids: CASSSPQGGVLTNEQYF. DNA of the CDR3: TGTGCCAGCAGCTCCCCGCAGGGTGGGGTGTTAACTAACGAGCAGTACTTC.

This clonotype was observed a single time. The chain links TRBV5-6 to TRBJ2-5, with 11 bases matching TRBD2. V shed 5 bases, J shed 2 bases, and the junction held 8 bases outside the gene matches. CDR3 length: 16 residues. Germline assignment: CDR1 SGHDT and CDR2 YYEEEE. The CDR3 is CASSYPSGGKQETQYF. The CDR3 DNA is TGTGCCAGCAGTTATCCTAGCGGGGGGAAGCAAGAGACCCAGTACTTC.

The chain carries TRBV12-3 or TRBV12-4 and TRBJ2-1; 7 nucleotides match TRBD2. The V and J ends lost 8 bases and 9 bases, in that order; junction bases with no gene match: 13. This CDR3 comprises 14 residues. Here the CDR3 DNA reads TGTGCCAGCCCGGGGGGTTTTTCGGCGTGTGAGCAGTTCTTC. Its protein product is CASPGGFSACEQFF.